The rows below give T cell receptor beta chains drawn from one sample of a study of T cells after posttransplantation cyclophosphamide. Assay: immunoSEQ multiplex PCR; the TCRdb copy retains only in-frame clones and omits some. The sample has approximately 40,000 clones, none seen only once. Sequenced input: PBMCs. The origin of the receptors is a man aged 40-49 years in good health, CMV-negative, and a related stem cell transplant donor. Each CDR3 is given with its conserved first and last residue. The D gene is left open where the match is weak. A row's size may be missing; if present it is once, few, many or a size class.

>many|TRBJ1-2|TRBD1|TRBV7-8
TGTGCCAGCAGCTCAGGGACAGGGATCGACTATGGCTACACCTTC
CASSSGTGIDYGYTF
>many|TRBJ2-1|TRBD1|TRBV2
TGTGCCAGCAGGGGGACAGGGAGTAGGAATGAGCAGTTCTTC
CASRGTGSRNEQFF
>many|TRBJ2-2|.|TRBV7-2
TGTGCCAGCAGCCGGGACACCGGGGAGCTGTTTTTT
CASSRDTGELFF
>few|TRBJ2-3|TRBD1|TRBV7-3
TGTGCCAGCAGCCAGGCTCAGGGGGGCACAGATACGCAGTATTTT
CASSQAQGGTDTQYF
>.|TRBJ1-1|.|TRBV27
TGTGCCAGCAGGGTGGGACACCAGAACACTGAAGCTTTCTTT
CASRVGHQNTEAFF
>few|TRBJ2-3|TRBD2|TRBV25-1
TGTGCCAGCAGTGAATATAAGACTAGCGGGGTATTAGATACGCAGTATTTT
CASSEYKTSGVLDTQYF
>many|TRBJ2-6|.|TRBV5-1
TGCGCCAGCAGCCCGTGGGGGGAAAGCTCTGGGGCCAACGTCCTGACTTTC
CASSPWGESSGANVLTF
>few|TRBJ1-5|TRBD1|TRBV27
TGTGCCAGCACAAAAACAGGGGGCATCCAGCCCCAGCATTTT
CASTKTGGIQPQHF
>few|TRBJ2-5|.|TRBV2
TGTGCCAGCAGCCGACAACAGGGAGGGGAGACCCAGTACTTC
CASSRQQGGETQYF
>few|TRBJ2-2|.|TRBV18
TGTGCCAGCTTACCACGGAGAGAGAACACCGGGGAGCTGTTTTTT
CASLPRRENTGELFF
>many|TRBJ2-2|TRBD2|TRBV6-5
TGTGCCAGCAGTTACTCGGGACTAGCCGGGGAGCTGTTTTTT
CASSYSGLAGELFF